Below, one T cell receptor beta chain is given with its context. Antigen specificity is unknown. These data originate in a study of shared clonotypes between healthy human individuals. In the study overall: Donors consisted of two women and a few men between 18 and 49. Notes on the study in general: Generation probabilities were higher for clonotypes shared across all four sorted-subset donors than for unshared ones. The represented genetic and exposure-history diversity was limited by the small number of donors. Sequencing depth was expected to influence donor clonotype sharing.

CDR1 and CDR2 (germline): SEHNR, FQNEAQ (reference sequence). The CDR3 loop spans 13 amino acids. V lost 4 bases to trimming and J lost 2 bases, with 9 bases between them. Assay used: immunoSEQ multiplex PCR; TCRdb lists only in-frame clones, some missing. The sample yields about 2.4 million clones, 80% to 95% seen once. Material: naive CD4+ T cells from PBMCs. Documented subset: CD45RA+ positively selected. This rearrangement joins TRBV7-9 to TRBJ2-7, with D possibly TRBD2 on 5 matching bases. The sequence was collected from a man younger than 30 in good health. Some clones in this sample may be carry-over from other donors' samples. In DNA form, the CDR3 reads TGTGCCAGCAGCTCGGAGGCAACCTACGAGCAGTACTTC. Encoded protein: CASSSEATYEQYF.